These 9 T cell receptor beta chains came from one sample sequenced in a study of tumor-infiltrating lymphocytes in primary liver carcinoma. TCR beta cDNA was made from approximately 500 ng total RNA with a constant-region primer. Libraries of TCR beta came from three nested multiplex PCR rounds with slightly modified ARM-PCR. Amplification in the first two PCR rounds was performed using TRBV1-TRBV30 forward primers and a C-beta reverse primer for roughly 9 cycles each. TCRdb reprocessed the multiplex PCR reads with MiXCR, giving one entry per CDR3 protein. The table lists approximately 190,000 distinct CDR3 sequences, just under 85% of them singletons. Extraction of RNA together with DNA used about 17-30 mg of unsorted bulk tissue. Specimen: tumor tissue from primary liver carcinoma. The receptors come from a man in his forties with primary liver carcinoma and hepatitis B virus infection.

The chain has TRBV29-1 and TRBJ1-1; D unresolved. The CDR3 is 14 amino acids. Trimming cost V 5 bases and J 1 base, with 14 bases left between them. CDR1 is SQVTM and CDR2 is ANQGSEA in the germline V gene. CDR3 region: CSVYLGAGNTEAFF. Here the CDR3 DNA reads TGCAGCGTTTACCTCGGAGCAGGGAACACTGAAGCTTTCTTT.

In regard to this clonotype: Its ends do not fully match the called genes, so a read error is possible. The CDR3 sequence is CVSQPGTGGEMENSPINF. The DNA for the CDR3 is TGTGTCAGTCAACCCGGGACAGGGGGCGAGATGGAGAATTCACCCATCAACTTT. The chain employs TRBV28 and TRBJ1-6, with 12 bases fitting TRBD1. From germline, CDR1 is MDHEN and CDR2 SYDVKM. The CDR3 runs 18 residues.

A word on this clonotype: The DNA is omitted, as the CDR3 cannot be located on it reliably, and the CDR3 follows TCRdb's listing. This chain joins TRBV5-1 and TRBJ1-2; TRBD1, the table's D call, lacks a check against the DNA. The CDR3 has 15 amino acids, counting both end residues. Germline CDR1 and CDR2: SGHRS and YFSETQ. CDR3 in amino acids: CASSLERDTGDGYTF.

The sample holds one count of this clonotype. The CDR3 ends on some other residue instead of the conserved phenylalanine or tryptophan, so this is likely a read error. The chain combines TRBV29-1 with TRBJ1-5; tentatively, D is TRBD1 (5 bases). This CDR3 has 12 residues. The germline V gene encodes CDR1 SQVTM and CDR2 ANQGSEA. Trimming took 3 bases from V and 9 from J, leaving 12 bases between them. This CDR3 is CSVDGAGLPQHL. DNA of the CDR3: TGCAGCGTTGACGGGGCGGGGCTGCCCCAGCATTTA.

This clonotype was observed a single time. The chain has TRBV5-4 and TRBJ1-5; D remains unclear. The CDR3 extends over 15 amino acids. Looked up from germline, CDR1 is SGHNT and CDR2 is YYREEE (reference sequence). Trimming shortened V by 5 bases and J by 0 bases, and 12 bases separated the two germline ends. The CDR3 bases are TGTGCCAGCAGTTGCGACGGAAATAGCAATCAGCCCCAGCATTTT. Amino acid sequence: CASSCDGNSNQPQHF.

In the case of this clonotype: Given a much more abundant clone one base away, this may be a read error. CDR3 coding DNA: TGCGCCAGCAGCCAAGATTCAGGCTTGGGGGACTACACCTTC. Encoded protein: CASSQDSGLGDYTF. The J gene is TRBJ1-2, the V gene TRBV4-3; TRBD1 is a possible D gene (5 bases). Trimming took 0 bases from V and 10 from J, leaving 15 bases between them. CDR1 LGHNA and CDR2 YSLEER come from the germline V gene. This CDR3 has 14 residues.

As regards this clonotype: A read error is likely, as this CDR3 ends without the conserved phenylalanine or tryptophan. The chain combines TRBV11-1 with TRBJ2-5; D uncertain. Germline V gene data show CDR1 as SGHAT and CDR2 as FQDESV (reference sequence). The CDR3 spans 12 residues. V was trimmed by 6 bases and J by 5 bases, leaving 10 bases between them. The CDR3 bases are TGTGCCAGCAGGCAGCTGGGGGAGACCCAGTACATC. This sequence encodes CASRQLGETQYI.

As for this clonotype: The junction differs from germline at one of its ends, possibly a read error. The V and J genes are TRBV7-9 and TRBJ2-1; the D gene is possibly TRBD1 (5 bases). The length of the CDR3 is 14 residues. The V gene's germline CDR1 is SEHNR and CDR2 FQNEAQ (reference sequence). CDR3 bases: TGTGCCTCACTCGGGCAAGGGGCTTACAATGATCAGTTCTTC. It codes for CASLGQGAYNDQFF.

Notes on this clonotype: A much larger clone differs from this one at a single base, so this may be a read error. The V gene is TRBV9, the J gene TRBJ1-1, with D tentatively TRBD1 (6 bases). The germline CDR1 and CDR2 sequences are SGDLS and YYNGEE. This CDR3 contains 14 residues. CDR3: CASSPPTGMGEALF. The CDR3 DNA is TGTGCCAGCAGCCCTCCCACAGGGATGGGTGAAGCTTTATTT.